This TCR beta chain derives from a study of response to subunit inactivated influenza vaccine. Study observations and caveats: The authors put forward the suggestion that each seasonal influenza vaccination may bring in only a limited number of new T cells.

This CDR3 is 14 amino acids long. V shed 5 bases, J shed 1 base, and the junction held 4 bases outside the gene matches. Germline V gene data show CDR1 as DFQATT and CDR2 as SNEGSKA (reference sequence). TCRdb re-called the RT-PCR reads with MiXCR, one entry per CDR3 protein. This sample has some 500,000 distinct CDR3 sequences, with 15% to 20% found just once. Note on this clonotype: Its matching antigen is unknown.

The specimen comprised CD4+ T cells sorted from PBMCs, sampled around 25 months after vaccination. This chain uses TRBV20-1 with TRBJ1-4; 7 bases match TRBD1. The source is a man aged 50 to 75 who received an inactivated influenza vaccine. CDR3 residues: CSAPGGRTNEKLFF. CDR3 coding DNA: TGCAGTGCTCCAGGGGGTCGAACTAATGAAAAACTGTTTTTT.